These 24 T cell receptor beta chains originate from one sample sequenced in a study of T cells in localized non-small cell lung cancer. Produced via immunoSEQ multiplex PCR; TCRdb's table is partial and in-frame only. The repertoire holds under 4,000 clones, with 35% to 50% as singletons. Sample: lung tumor tissue, taken before any cancer treatment. The receptors derive from a male donor at least 60 years old with stage I lung adenocarcinoma.

This clone was counted only a few times. V is TRBV1 and J is TRBJ2-5; the listed D gene, TRBD2, was not tested against the DNA. TRBV1 is tagged as a pseudogene. The CDR3 runs to 13 residues. The CDR3 spells CASSQDYQETQYF. In DNA, the CDR3 is TGCGCCAGCAGCCAAGACTACCAAGAGACCCAGTACTTC.

The chain combines TRBV19 with TRBJ1-1, with D unclear. This CDR3 comprises 13 residues. CDR1 is LNHDA, CDR2 SQIVND, per germline (reference sequence). V lost 5 bases and J 5 bases, leaving 12 bases between the germline ends. The CDR3 DNA reads TGTGCCAGTAGTCCCCCAGAAGTTACTGAAGCTTTCTTT. It codes for CASSPPEVTEAFF.

In its sample, this clone was seen a few times. V usage is TRBV9 and J usage is TRBJ2-1; 8 bases map to TRBD1. CDR1 and CDR2 from the germline V gene are SGDLS and YYNGEE. With 3 bases clipped from V and 4 bases from J, the junction kept 6 bases outside the gene matches. CDR3 length: 15 residues. The CDR3, as DNA: TGTGCCAGCAGCGCCCCAGGGACAGGTTACAATGAGCAGTTCTTC. This translates into CASSAPGTGYNEQFF.

This clone counts as medium-sized. The genes are TRBV9 and TRBJ2-3, with D unresolved. Trimming shortened V by 5 bases and J by 5 bases, and 12 bases separated the two germline ends. The CDR3 covers 13 residues. The V gene's germline CDR1 is SGDLS and CDR2 YYNGEE. The CDR3 sequence: CASSIRFGDTQYF. The CDR3 bases are TGTGCCAGCAGTATACGATTCGGAGATACGCAGTATTTT.

The table lists this clone with a few counts. The chain has TRBV6-8 and TRBJ1-3; a weak D match, TRBD1 (6 bases). This CDR3 region has 15 residues. V gave up 0 bases and J gave up 6 bases, with 12 bases separating them. Germline CDR1 MNHGY, CDR2 SAAAGT. CDR3 sequence: CASSYSGGGENTIYF. CDR3 DNA sequence: TGTGCCAGCAGTTACTCAGGGGGAGGGGAAAACACCATATATTTT.

This clone is deemed large. V and J are TRBV19 and TRBJ1-2, with D unresolved. V gave up 5 bases and J gave up 4 bases, with 17 bases separating them. Germline CDR1 and CDR2: LNHDA and SQIVND (reference sequence). This CDR3 is 15 amino acids long. The CDR3 here is CASSALLGGGYGYTF. The CDR3 DNA reads TGTGCCAGTAGTGCGCTTTTAGGAGGCGGCTATGGCTACACCTTC.

The genes are TRBV5-1 and TRBJ2-1; 9 nucleotides line up with TRBD2. Germline assignment: CDR1 SGHRS and CDR2 YFSETQ. Trimming took 3 bases from V and 6 from J; bases not matched to a gene: 4. CDR3 length equals 14 residues. CDR3 sequence reads: CASSSGLASNEQFF. The CDR3 bases are TGCGCCAGCAGCTCGGGACTAGCRAGCAATGAGCAGTTCTTC.

This clone was observed a few times. This rearrangement joins TRBV30 to TRBJ1-4; D is possibly TRBD1 (5 bases). CDR3 length: 15 residues. Germline values: CDR1 GTSNPN, CDR2 SVGIG (reference sequence). The ends were cut back, 1 base at V and 8 bases at J, with 17 bases in the middle. The CDR3 bases are TGTGCCTGGAGTGCTCCGTGGGACGGAGGAGAAAAACTGTTTTTT. It translates to CAWSAPWDGGEKLFF.

The rearrangement links TRBV7-5 to TRBJ2-2; whether TRBD1, the table's D call, matches the DNA was not checked. TRBV7-5 corresponds to a pseudogene. The CDR3 loop spans 16 amino acids. CDR3 sequence reads: CASSLMGQGDTGELFF. The CDR3 nucleotides read TGTGCCAGCAGCTTAATGGGTCAGGGTGACACCGGGGAGCTGTTTTTT.

This clone was seen a handful of times. The chain recombines TRBV18 with TRBJ2-5; D is unresolved. Germline CDR1 is KGHSH and CDR2 is LQKENI. Trimming pared 4 bases from V and 2 bases from J, leaving 5 bases between. CDR3 size: 12 residues. CDR3 in DNA: TGTGCCAGCTCACTTCGGCAAGAGACCCAGTACTTC. This encodes CASSLRQETQYF.

The chain carries TRBV11-3 and TRBJ1-1, with D perhaps matching TRBD1 (5 bases). Germline CDR1 reads SGHNT; CDR2 reads YENEEA. The CDR3 contains 15 residues. Trimming removed 2 bases at V and 0 bases at J, with 10 bases between. The DNA of the CDR3 is TGTGCCAGCAGCTTAAACAGGCCACTGAACACTGAAGCTTTCTTT. Its translation: CASSLNRPLNTEAFF. The whole variable domain, filled in from reference TRBV11-3 and TRBJ1-1, reads EAGVVQSPRYKIIEKKQPVAFWCNPISGHNTLYWYLQNLGQGPELLIRYENEEAVDDSQLPKDRFSAERLKGVDSTLKIQPAELGDSAVYLCASSLNRPLNTEAFFGQGTRLTVV.

This clone was found a few times. The CDR3 nucleotides are TGTGCCAGCCCTCCGCAAGGGACATACACCAACTCCTACGAGCAGTACTTC. Translation gives CASPPQGTYTNSYEQYF. The chain couples TRBV18 to TRBJ2-7, with D perhaps matching TRBD1 (6 bases). CDR1 and CDR2 from the germline V gene are KGHSH and LQKENI. The CDR3 consists of 17 residues. Trimming pared 8 bases from V and 0 bases from J, leaving 23 bases between.

By its share, this clone is medium-sized. V is TRBV9 and J is TRBJ2-3; D tentatively fits TRBD1 or TRBD2 (6 bases each). The germline V gene encodes CDR1 SGDLS and CDR2 YYNGEE. V lost 7 bases, J lost 2 bases, and 11 bases lay in between. The CDR3 has 13 residues. The CDR3 reads CASGGLYTDTQYF. CDR3 nucleotides: TGTGCCAGCGGGGGGCTCTACACAGATACGCAGTATTTT.

This clone came up a few times. The rearrangement joins TRBV6-8 to TRBJ2-3, with 8 bases lining up with TRBD2. The junction had 4 bases not matched to a gene; V was cut back by 2 bases and J by 6 bases. This CDR3 is 14 amino acids long. Germline CDR1 and CDR2: MNHGY and SAAAGT. The CDR3 here is CASSYRGGEDTQYF. The DNA of the CDR3 is TGTGCCAGCAGTTACCGGGGGGGTGAGGATACGCAGTATTTT.

This clone was detected once. The gene calls are TRBV16 and TRBJ2-3; 7 positions agree with TRBD2. Trimming removed 0 bases from V and 2 bases from J; junction bases left unmatched: 8. The CDR3 covers 17 residues. Germline CDR1 KGHSY, CDR2 FQNENV. The DNA of the CDR3 is TGTGCCAGCAGCCAATCGAGTGCGGGGGAAATCACAGATACGCAGTATTTT. Amino acid sequence: CASSQSSAGEITDTQYF.

This clone was seen only a few times. The chain uses TRBV19 and TRBJ1-4, with D unresolved. CDR1 and CDR2 from the germline V gene are LNHDA and SQIVND (reference sequence). V lost 8 bases and J 4 bases, leaving 5 bases between the germline ends. The CDR3 totals 11 residues. CDR3 sequence reads: CASSDNEKLFF. The DNA of the CDR3 is TGTGCCAGTTCGGATAATGAAAAACTGTTTTTT.

This CDR3 is CSSGRTSGGLLYNEQFF. The CDR3 DNA is TGCAGCTCCGGCAGGACTAGCGGGGGCCTTTTATACAATGAGCAGTTCTTC. The chain joins TRBV29-1 to TRBJ2-1, with 13 nucleotides matching TRBD2. Losses at the gene ends were 8 bases for V and 4 bases for J; bases not matched to a gene: 14. The CDR3 spans 17 residues. Germline CDR1 SQVTM, CDR2 ANQGSEA.

This clone was seen a handful of times. V is TRBV29-1 and J is TRBJ1-2, with TRBD1 identical over 9 bases. This CDR3 is 13 amino acids long. The germline CDR1 and CDR2 sequences are SQVTM and ANQGSEA. After removal of 7 bases from V and 2 bases from J, the junction contained 5 bases not matched to a gene. DNA of the CDR3: TGCAGCGCCTGGACAGGGGAGAACTATGGCTACACCTTC. Translation: CSAWTGENYGYTF.

V is TRBV15 and J is TRBJ2-5; 11 bases line up with TRBD2. This CDR3 comprises 19 residues. V shed 1 base, J shed 1 base, and the junction held 11 bases outside the gene matches. CDR1 is LNHNV, CDR2 YYDKDF, per germline (reference sequence). The CDR3 bases are TGTGCCACCAGCAGAGGCTTCCCTAGCGGGAGGATGTTCCAAGAGACCCAGTACTTC. The encoded protein is CATSRGFPSGRMFQETQYF. The whole variable domain, filled in from reference TRBV15 and TRBJ2-5, reads DAMVIQNPRYQVTQFGKPVTLSCSQTLNHNVMYWYQQKSSQAPKLLFHYYDKDFNNEADTPDNFQSRRPNTSFCFLDIRSPGLGDTAMYLCATSRGFPSGRMFQETQYFGPGTRLLVL.

The chain joins TRBV11-3 to TRBJ2-2; D uncertain. CDR1 is SGHNT, CDR2 YENEEA, per germline. The CDR3 contains 14 residues. The V end lost 2 bases, the J end lost 1 base, and 5 bases lay between the germline ends. Here the CDR3 DNA reads TGTGCCAGCAGCTTATACAGGAACACCGGGGAGCTGTTTTTT. The encoded protein is CASSLYRNTGELFF.

V gene TRBV23-1 combines with J gene TRBJ2-2, with TRBD1 as a possible D gene (7 bases). TRBV23-1 is recorded as an ORF, its role being uncertain. The CDR3 totals 16 residues. V was trimmed by 6 bases and J by 6 bases, leaving 20 bases between them. Here the CDR3 reads CASSQDQQGEAGELFF. As DNA, the CDR3 is TGCGCCAGCAGCCAAGATCAGCAGGGGGAGGCCGGGGAGCTGTTTTTT.

This clone appeared once. This chain connects TRBV19 to TRBJ2-3; D may match TRBD1 or TRBD2 (5 bases each). The CDR3 is 16 residues long. Trimming left V 7 bases short and J 1 base short, with 18 bases between. Germline CDR1 is LNHDA and CDR2 is SQIVND (reference sequence). DNA of the CDR3: TGTGCCAGTATCCCGGTGGGGGTCTTATGCACAGATACGCAGTATTTT. This encodes CASIPVGVLCTDTQYF.

The CDR3 loop is CASSLLDQWGTNTEAFF. As DNA, the CDR3 is TGTGCCAGTAGTCTATTAGACCAATGGGGCACCAACACTGAAGCTTTCTTT. The chain couples TRBV19 to TRBJ1-1; perhaps TRBD1 as D (5 bases). The V gene lost 5 bases and the J gene lost 2 bases, with 21 bases spanning the gap. Germline assignment: CDR1 LNHDA and CDR2 SQIVND (reference sequence). The CDR3 covers 17 residues.

J is TRBJ1-2 and V is TRBV25-1; TRBD1 agrees at 9 bases. The CDR3 sequence is 13 residues long. In germline, CDR1 is MGHDK, CDR2 SYGVNS. Trimming removed 10 bases from V and 5 bases from J; junction bases left unmatched: 8. The CDR3 protein is CATQTTGGYGYTF. CDR3 nucleotides: TGTGCCACCCAGACGACAGGGGGATATGGCTACACCTTC.